This entry concerns a single TCR beta chain. Its antigen is not known. The sample comes from a study of PD-L1 blockade in urothelial cancer. For the study at large: At 3 weeks (second dose) and 6 weeks after starting treatment, blood was analyzed.

The time point denotes: peripheral blood 6 weeks after treatment start. Spike-ins of synthetic TCR analog templates went into each PCR. Sequencing was performed with immunoSEQ multiplex PCR; in TCRdb, only in-frame clones are kept and a portion is missing. The table has tens of thousands of clones, less than 95% seen once. Study observations and caveats: Tumor-associated clones in the blood of durable-benefit patients grew more at 3 weeks.

The source of this sequence is a woman older than 75 with urothelial cancer. The sample in question was PBMCs, obtained around atezolizumab (anti-PD-L1) treatment.

CDR3 sequence (DNA): TGTGCCAGCAGTTTCCCGACAGGGGATGAGCAGTTCTTC. Translated, it gives CASSFPTGDEQFF. This sequence joins TRBV27 and TRBJ2-1; 8 bases match TRBD1. This CDR3 is built from 13 residues. Trimming at V came to 3 bases and at J to 8 bases, leaving 3 bases not matched to a gene. Germline assignment: CDR1 MNHEY and CDR2 SMNVEV (reference sequence).